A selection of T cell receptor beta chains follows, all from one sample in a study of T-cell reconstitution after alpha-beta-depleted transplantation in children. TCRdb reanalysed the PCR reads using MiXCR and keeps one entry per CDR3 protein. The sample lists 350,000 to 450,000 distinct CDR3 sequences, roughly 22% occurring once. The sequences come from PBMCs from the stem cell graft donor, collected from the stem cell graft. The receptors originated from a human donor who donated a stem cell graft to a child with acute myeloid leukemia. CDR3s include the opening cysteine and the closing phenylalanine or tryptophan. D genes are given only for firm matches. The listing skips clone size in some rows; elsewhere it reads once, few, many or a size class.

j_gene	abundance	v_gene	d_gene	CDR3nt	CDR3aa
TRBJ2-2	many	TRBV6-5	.	TGTGCCAGCAGTTACTCTAGCGGAAGGAACACCGGGGAGCTGTTTTTT	CASSYSSGRNTGELFF
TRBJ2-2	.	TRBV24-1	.	TGTGCCACCAGTGATTTGCCAGCGGACACCGGGGAGCTGTTTTTT	CATSDLPADTGELFF
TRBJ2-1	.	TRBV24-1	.	TGTGCCACCAGAAACCTGACCTGGGAATTGTGGGAGCAGTTCTTC	CATRNLTWELWEQFF
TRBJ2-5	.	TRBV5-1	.	TGCGCCAGCAGCTTGGCCGACGAGACCCAGTACTTC	CASSLADETQYF
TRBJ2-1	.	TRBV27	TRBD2	TGTGCCAACGGGCGCGGGGGGTCCTACAATGAGCAGTTCTTC	CANGRGGSYNEQFF
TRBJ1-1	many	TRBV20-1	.	TGCAGTGCTTTGCGGACAGCAGAAGCTTTCTTT	CSALRTAEAFF
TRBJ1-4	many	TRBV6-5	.	.	CASSSVAPGSKLFF
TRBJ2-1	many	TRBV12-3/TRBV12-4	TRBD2	TGTGCCAGCAGTTGGGGAGCGGGAAGCTCCTACAATGAGCAGTTCTTC	CASSWGAGSSYNEQFF
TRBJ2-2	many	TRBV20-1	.	TGCAGTGCTCGCCAAGGGGGCGGGGAGCTGTTTTTT	CSARQGGGELFF
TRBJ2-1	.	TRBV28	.	TGTGCCAGCAGTTTAATCCGGGGAGCCACGTTCTTC	CASSLIRGATFF
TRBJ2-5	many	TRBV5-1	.	TGCGCCAGCGTAGAACCGGGACGTCAAGAGACCCAGTACTTC	CASVEPGRQETQYF
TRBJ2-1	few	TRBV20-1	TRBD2	TGCAGTGCTTTGACCCGTAGCGGGAGTGGCTCCTACAATGAGCAGTTCTTC	CSALTRSGSGSYNEQFF
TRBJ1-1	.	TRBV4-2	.	TGTGCCAGCAGCCAAGATGACGACAGACTTAGAGGAGCTTTCTTT	CASSQDDDRLRGAFF
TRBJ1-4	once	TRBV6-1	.	TGTGCCAGCAGGACGGCAGAAAAACTGTTTTTT	CASRTAEKLFF
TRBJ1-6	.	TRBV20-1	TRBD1	TGCAGTGCTAGGAGGGGACAGGGGGATTCACCCCTCCACTTT	CSARRGQGDSPLHF
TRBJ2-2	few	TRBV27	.	TGTGCCAGCGGCTTTCCGAGGACAGAACTGTTTTTT	CASGFPRTELFF
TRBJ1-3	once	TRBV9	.	TGTGCCAGCAGCGTAGACGGAATATCTGGAAACACCATATATTTT	CASSVDGISGNTIYF
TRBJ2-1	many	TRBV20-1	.	TGCAGTGCTCCTAAACCTGGACTCTACAATGAGCAGTTCTTC	CSAPKPGLYNEQFF
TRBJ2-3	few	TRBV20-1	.	TGCAGTGCTAGAGAGGCCGGGACACGGTTATCCGATACGCAGTATTTT	CSAREAGTRLSDTQYF
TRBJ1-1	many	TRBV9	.	TGTGCCAGCAGCCCTGGACAGCCACCGAAAAATACTGCTTTCTTT	CASSPGQPPKNTAFF
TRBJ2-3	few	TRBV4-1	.	TGCGCCAGCAGACCGGGACTCTCCACAGATACGCAGTATTTT	CASRPGLSTDTQYF
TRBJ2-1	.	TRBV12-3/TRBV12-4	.	TGTGCCAGCAGTTTTTTGGGGGAGAACAATGAGCAGTTCTTC	CASSFLGENNEQFF
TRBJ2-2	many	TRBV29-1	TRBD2	TGCAGCGGGAGCGGGAGCGGACACACCGGGGAGCTGTTTTTT	CSGSGSGHTGELFF
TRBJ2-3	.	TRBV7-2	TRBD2	TGTGCCAGCAGCTTAGTGCTAGCGGGAGATCTCGCAGATACGCAGTATTTT	CASSLVLAGDLADTQYF
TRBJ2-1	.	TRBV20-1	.	TGCAGTGCTAGATATCGGATGGCAGGGCTATACAATGAGCAGTTCTTC	CSARYRMAGLYNEQFF
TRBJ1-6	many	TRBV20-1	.	TGCAGTGCCGCGGCACCATCCGGAAGCTCCTATAATTCACCCCTCCACTTT	CSAAAPSGSSYNSPLHF
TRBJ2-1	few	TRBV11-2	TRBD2	TGTGCCAGCAGCCGTAGCGGGAGGGCCAATGAGCAGTTCTTC	CASSRSGRANEQFF
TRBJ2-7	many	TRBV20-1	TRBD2	TGCAGTGCTAGACTAGCGGGAGGGCCCTCTCGCGAGCAGTACTTC	CSARLAGGPSREQYF
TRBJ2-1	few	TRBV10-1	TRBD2	TGCGCCAGCAGAGGGGCGGGAAGAGGACTAGCTATAGCCTGGCGAAACAATGAGCAGTTCTTC	CASRGAGRGLAIAWRNNEQFF
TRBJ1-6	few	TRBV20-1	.	TGCAGTGCTACTACCTACTATAATTCACCCCTCCACTTT	CSATTYYNSPLHF
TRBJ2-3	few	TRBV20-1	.	TGCAGTGCTAGTCGTAGGGATACGCAGTATTTT	CSASRRDTQYF
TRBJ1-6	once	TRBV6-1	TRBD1	TGTGCCAGCAGATTCCGGGACGACAGGGGGAGGTCACCCCTCCACTTT	CASRFRDDRGRSPLHF
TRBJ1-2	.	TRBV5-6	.	TGTGCCAGCAGCGTGGGACCGGATGGCTATGGCTACACCTTC	CASSVGPDGYGYTF
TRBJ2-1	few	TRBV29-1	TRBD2	TGCAGCGTTGCCTTCAGCGGGAGCTACAATGAGCAGTTCTTC	CSVAFSGSYNEQFF
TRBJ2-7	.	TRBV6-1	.	TGTGCCAGCAGCTCGAGGCCGCCCCCTTCCTACGAGCAGTACTTC	CASSSRPPPSYEQYF
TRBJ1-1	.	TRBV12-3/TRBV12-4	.	TGTGCCAGCAGTCTACAGTTTCGAGCTTTCTTT	CASSLQFRAFF